This is a list of T cell receptor beta chains from one sample in a study. TCRdb passed the 5' RACE reads through MiXCR, listing each CDR3 protein once. This sample carries roughly 45,000 distinct CDR3 sequences, roughly 31% of them seen once, and the ten largest clones take about 4%. The sequencing input was tumor-infiltrating memory CD4+ T cells sorted from the breast tumor. The receptors derive from a female donor with breast cancer. The CDR3 runs from the conserved cysteine through the conserved F or W. D genes are given only for firm matches. Clone size is stated in some rows and not others, as once, few, many or a class when expanded.

d_gene	len	j_gene	abundance	v_gene	CDR3aa	CDR3nt
TRBD2	13	TRBJ2-1	few	TRBV7-3	CASSQGLAHEQFF	TGTGCCAGCAGCCAGGGACTAGCGCATGAGCAGTTCTTC
TRBD1	14	TRBJ2-7	NA	TRBV7-2	CASSFNARGYEQYF	TGTGCCAGCAGCTTTAACGCCAGGGGGTACGAGCAGTACTTC
NA	14	TRBJ2-1	once	TRBV5-6	CASSPRAAYNEQFF	TGTGCCAGCAGCCCCCGGGCGGCCTACAATGAGCAGTTCTTC
NA	16	TRBJ1-6	NA	TRBV4-1	CASSLRTGRGNSPLHF	TGCGCCAGCAGCCTCCGGACCGGCAGGGGCAATTCACCCCTCCACTTT
NA	13	TRBJ2-5	NA	TRBV7-7	CASSSVEKETQYF	TGTGCCAGCAGCTCAGTGGAGAAAGAGACCCAGTACTTC
NA	13	TRBJ2-5	NA	TRBV5-1	CASSLGQMETQYF	TGCGCCAGCAGCTTGGGACAGATGGAGACCCAGTACTTC
NA	14	TRBJ2-5	NA	TRBV6-1	CASSRGPTQETQYF	TGTGCCAGCAGTAGGGGACCGACCCAAGAGACCCAGTACTTC
TRBD2	15	TRBJ2-3	NA	TRBV4-3	CASSHLSGGTDTQYF	TGCGCCAGCAGCCACCTTAGCGGGGGCACAGATACGCAGTATTTT
TRBD1	17	TRBJ2-1	few	TRBV5-1	CASSPGPGQGFYNEQFF	TGCGCCAGCAGCCCAGGACCGGGACAGGGGTTTTACAATGAGCAGTTCTTC
TRBD2	15	TRBJ2-7	many	TRBV9	CASSLGLAEPYEQYF	TGTGCCAGCAGCTTGGGACTAGCGGAACCCTACGAGCAGTACTTC
TRBD1	17	TRBJ2-3	NA	TRBV5-4	CASSLTHGQVSTDTQYF	TGTGCCAGCAGCTTGACCCACGGACAGGTTAGCACAGATACGCAGTATTTT
NA	13	TRBJ1-2	NA	TRBV20-1	CSARVRVAYGYTF	TGCAGTGCTAGGGTCAGGGTCGCCTATGGCTACACCTTC
NA	12	TRBJ2-1	few	TRBV6-5	CASSSPGTEQFF	TGTGCCAGCAGCTCCCCGGGGACAGAGCAGTTCTTC
NA	11	TRBJ2-1	few	TRBV10-1	CASGTPAEQFF	TGCGCCAGCGGTACGCCGGCTGAGCAGTTCTTC
NA	15	TRBJ1-5	NA	TRBV3-1	CASSPGTRSNQPQHF	TGTGCCAGCAGCCCGGGGACCCGTAGCAATCAGCCCCAGCATTTT
TRBD2	14	TRBJ2-5	few	TRBV20-1	CSARPGTSRETQYF	TGCAGTGCTAGACCCGGGACTAGCCGGGAGACCCAGTACTTC
TRBD2	15	TRBJ2-2	many	TRBV9	CASSEGLGGEGELFF	TGTGCCAGCAGCGAGGGACTAGGAGGAGAAGGGGAGCTGTTTTTT
NA	16	TRBJ1-5	many	TRBV4-1	CASSPTIDGSNQPQHF	TGCGCCAGCAGCCCAACCATAGACGGTAGCAATCAGCCCCAGCATTTT
NA	14	TRBJ2-7	many	TRBV30	CAWEAKVNSYEQYF	TGTGCCTGGGAGGCCAAGGTGAACTCCTACGAGCAGTACTTC
NA	13	TRBJ1-1	NA	TRBV14	CASSRGGWTEAFF	TGTGCCAGCAGCCGCGGGGGTTGGACTGAAGCTTTCTTT
NA	13	TRBJ2-5	few	TRBV6-5	CASSSGTWETQYF	TGTGCCAGCAGTTCCGGGACGTGGGAGACCCAGTACTTC